This T cell receptor beta chain was sequenced for a study of blood T cell repertoires in COVID-19. Study at large: There were acute and convalescent COVID-19 samples, and they came from the United States, Italy and Spain. PBMCs, B-cell-depleted T cells, or T cells were the source of the cDNA or gDNA that made up the material.

In the original analysis: Using reference gene primer amplification, nucleated cell counts were estimated. Sequencing was performed with immunoSEQ multiplex PCR; in TCRdb, only in-frame clones are kept and a portion is missing. V and J calls and clone size are copied from that table; D and trimming were computed from the DNA. The sample holds approximately 100,000 clones, under 75% seen once. V was clipped by 4 bases and J by 2 bases, with 20 bases between them. CDR3 length: 17 residues. CDR1 is LNHNV and CDR2 is YYDKDF in the germline V gene (reference sequence). This TCR came from a man aged 80 or over with acute or convalescent COVID-19. The chain is built from TRBV15 and TRBJ2-5; possible D gene TRBD1, 6 bases. The sequenced sample consisted of peripheral blood. The CDR3 bases are TGTGCCACCAGCAATACCATGACAGGCCAGGGGCAAGAGACCCAGTACTTC. Encoded protein: CATSNTMTGQGQETQYF.